This T cell receptor beta chain was obtained from a study of CD8 T cells in cerebrospinal fluid in Alzheimer's disease (TCRdb year 2020). In terms of the full investigation: The study used two single-cell methods, plate-based nested PCR sequencing and droplet-based sequencing, to evaluate clonal expansion of CSF T cells. The study examined whether cerebrospinal fluid from healthy elderly individuals and from patients with neurodegenerative disease contained clonally expanded T cells. The droplet-based CSF analysis comparing patients with controls included roughly 9 healthy controls (almost 11,000 cells) and roughly 9 patients with MCI or Alzheimer's disease (approximately 9,800 cells). A total of 20 to 25 samples were covered by the CSF gene-expression analysis, in which Parkinson's disease patients were included. Overall study outcomes, separate from this receptor: The authors warned that finding EBV-specific TCRs in CSF does not prove a causal connection between EBV and Alzheimer's disease. The EBV-specific clones were neither the most highly expanded clones nor enriched among patients. A higher percentage of TCRs was made up by the largest CSF clone in patients with MCI or Alzheimer's disease than in controls. The overall clonality comparison included only samples with detectable clones (roughly 11 healthy, 5 MCI, 5 AD, 6 PD). When data were pooled, 4 of 6 Alzheimer's patients but only 1 of 10 healthy subjects had a highly expanded clone, defined as at least 3% of TCRs.

None of the participants had acute infectious disease, and every participant was in good physical condition. Biomarkers including neurofilament, amyloid-beta and tau were used to confirm neurodegeneration in the patients. For droplet-based sequencing, live CSF cells were sorted with a live/dead marker. To pellet immune cells, CSF obtained by lumbar puncture was centrifuged at 300g. Each CSF sample was examined for red blood cells, and any sample with blood contamination was excluded. CSF cells were cryopreserved by placing the cells in freezing medium, freezing the cells overnight at -80 degrees C, and then storing the cells in liquid nitrogen. Before analysis, CSF samples were kept in storage for less than seven months. The method was 10x single-cell sequencing. Profiling of CSF cells was done with 10X Genomics single-cell V(D)J and 5' gene-expression libraries. An Illumina NextSeq550 was used to sequence the CSF single-cell TCR libraries. On the study's bioinformatics: After V(D)J reads were mapped to the vdj-GRCh38 alts ensemble 2.0.0 reference, the Cell Ranger vdj pipeline was used to analyse the reads. A clonotype was defined as a group of cell barcodes sharing the same set of productive CDR3 nucleotide sequences. To connect clonality with transcriptional profiles, clonotype information was added to the gene-expression metadata in Seurat v3.0. CSF cells with more than 1,800 genes, more than 7,500 UMIs or more than 10% mitochondrial reads were excluded. To find TCRs with known antigen specificity, CDR3-beta sequences were matched against VDJdb. The network analysis of clone sharing was performed with the R package qgraph and was limited to TCRs that had complete alpha and beta chains. TCRdb reprocessed the sequencing reads and holds a single record per CDR3 protein sequence, with no DNA. The authors' filters were not applied to this entry. This sample's table carries 1,400 to 1,500 distinct CDR3 sequences. The biggest ten clones account for 15% to 20% of the sample.

No count is recorded, though its frequency marks this clonotype as hyperexpanded (1% or more). Its antigen is currently not known. The receptor was isolated from a human donor with mild cognitive impairment. Sequencing input: cerebrospinal fluid.

The CDR3 reads CASSLSITTGGQETQYF. The chain couples TRBV7-6 to TRBJ2-5; the TCRdb call, TRBD1, lacks DNA for checking. According to the germline V gene, CDR1 reads SGHVS and CDR2 reads FNYEAQ. Measured from the cysteine to the phenylalanine, the CDR3 is 17 residues long. The coding DNA is unavailable.